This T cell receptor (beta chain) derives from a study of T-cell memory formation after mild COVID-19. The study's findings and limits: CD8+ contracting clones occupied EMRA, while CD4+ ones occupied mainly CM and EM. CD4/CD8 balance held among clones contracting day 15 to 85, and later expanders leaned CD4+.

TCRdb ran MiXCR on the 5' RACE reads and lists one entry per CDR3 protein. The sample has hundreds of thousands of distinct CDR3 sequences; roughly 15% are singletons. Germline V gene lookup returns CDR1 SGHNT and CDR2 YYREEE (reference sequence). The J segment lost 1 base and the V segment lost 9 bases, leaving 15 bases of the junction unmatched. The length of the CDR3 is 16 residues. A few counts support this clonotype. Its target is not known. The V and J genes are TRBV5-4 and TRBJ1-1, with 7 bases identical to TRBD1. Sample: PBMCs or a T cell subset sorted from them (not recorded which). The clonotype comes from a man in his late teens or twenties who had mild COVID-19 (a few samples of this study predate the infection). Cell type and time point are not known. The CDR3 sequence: CATSGGHSRKNTEAFF. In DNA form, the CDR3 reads TGTGCCACATCAGGGGGGCACAGCCGAAAGAACACTGAAGCTTTCTTT.